This T cell receptor beta chain was identified in a study of T cells in Graves' hyperthyroidism and ophthalmopathy. Stable Graves' hyperthyroidism meant no ophthalmopathy progression within 18 months. The CDR3 consists of 15 residues. Germline V gene data show CDR1 as KGHDR and CDR2 as SFDVKD. Study results and limitations: Appearing also in blood were most of the thyroid clonotypes expanded above 0.001. Before onset, by a median of about six months, the model predicted ophthalmopathy.

This clonotype was seen a single time. Its antigen remains unknown. One end of the junction varies from germline; a read error may be responsible. Amplified TCR beta CDR3 regions derived from RNA transcripts. When the TCR CDR3 underwent first-round RT-PCR, the HTBI primer set was used. One entry per CDR3 protein results from TCRdb running MiXCR on the multiplex PCR reads. Among about 840,000 distinct CDR3 sequences listed, roughly 40% were seen once. The chain recombines TRBV24-1 with TRBJ1-1; 8 bases map to TRBD1. Source material: blood. The sequence derives from a man aged 18 to 30 with Graves' hyperthyroidism. CDR3: CATTHSGQVDTKAFF. The CDR3 nucleotides are TGTGCCACCACTCACTCGGGACAGGTGGACACTAAAGCTTTCTTT.